This TCR beta chain derives from a study of blood T cells in healthy people across ages. Study-wide background: Template switching picked up about one barcoded beta molecule for each two T cells.

CDR1 is SGHAT, CDR2 FQNNGV, per germline. This CDR3 is built from 22 residues. Peripheral blood from each donor was collected in a volume of approximately 10 milliliters. Together with a sample-barcoded 5' primer, a J-beta primer mix was included in a second PCR lasting about 7 to 11 cycles. All samples yielded 2.5 million or more CDR3-containing paired-end reads. TCRdb reanalysed the 5' RACE reads using MiXCR and keeps one entry per CDR3 protein. The sample has approximately 1.5 million distinct CDR3 sequences, approximately 32% seen once. This clonotype has more than one count but fewer than ten. Germline and junction disagree at one end, which may indicate a read error.

The clonotype comes from a woman under 40 in good health. The chain recombines TRBV11-2 with TRBJ2-3, with TRBD2 as a possible D gene (6 bases). Source material: blood. The CDR3 protein is CASILPLGKLPYKRELGDTQYF. CDR3 nucleotide sequence: TGTGCCAGCATCTTACCCTTGGGGAAGCTTCCCTACAAACGGGAGTTAGGAGATACGCAGTATTTT.